This T cell receptor (beta chain) was profiled in a study of cytomegalovirus exposure and HLA in healthy donors (dated by TCRdb to about 2017). Broadly, across the study: According to an earlier analysis of 550 to 750 of the donors, 150 million to 200 million T cells yielded 95 million to 140 million unique TCR beta sequences and around 300 Gb of sequence data. About 300 gigabases of sequencing data and 78 million or so unique TCR sequences were included in an early release covering around 600 HLA-typed donors. In addition to the first cohort of roughly 670 subjects, a separate validation cohort of 120 different subjects was used. On average, around 240,000 unique TCR beta nucleotide sequences were sequenced per donor among some 430 genotyped donors of the cohort, with roughly 18% of those sequences being non-productive. About five DR-DQ haplotypes were handled as single units for association and clustering because linkage in the cohort was strong. Of the roughly 420 genotyped donors, 80% to 90% were placed in the genetic ancestry cluster associated with self-reported Caucasian donors. Using immunosequencing, the study profiled T cell repertoires from some 670 subjects and related those repertoires to cytomegalovirus serostatus. A later analysis re-examined previously published TCR beta repertoires from more than 600 donors and added high-resolution HLA genotyping to investigate patterns of TCR occurrence. In the later analysis, no new phenotypic data were used to find candidate immune exposures; instead, reliance was placed on TCR beta sequences and their occurrence across donors. An earlier analysis of some 600 of the donors applied high-throughput TCR beta sequencing to assess whether each TCR beta V gene segment acted as functional or pseudogenic. The study aimed to test whether cataloging public T cell receptors could reveal signatures of past pathogen exposure. A later genetic analysis used genome-wide SNP genotypes for 398 of the 666 donors, treating that subset as a discovery cohort. The number of typed donors differed by locus: roughly 629-640 for A, B, C, DRB1 and DQB1; roughly 510 for DQA1; some 610 for DPA1; and some 470 for DPB1. Donor age, sex, ethnicity and CMV serostatus were compiled alongside the repertoire data. Class I and class II HLA loci were covered by the typing at four-digit resolution. High-throughput TCR immunosequencing, statistical association of individual TCRs with disease status, and machine learning were combined to predict cytomegalovirus infection status. Every discovery cohort repertoire had been produced on one sequencing platform.

Points the paper makes about the study in general: Because HLA typing was unavailable for some donors at each locus, only the typed subset was used in association tests. Presence/absence analyses assumed roughly uniform sequencing depth across donors, an assumption that may not hold. Compared with the 666-donor mean, donors in an Asian-associated ancestry cluster had fewer N-insertions in productive TCRs, according to a later genetic analysis. Because counts were too low, about 18 rarely observed V segments, including chromosome 9 orphons, were left out of the earlier analysis of 587 of the donors. The sequencing pipeline was judged likely to have produced a cluster of highly shared sequence variants as a technical artifact. In a later analysis, TCR association rates were found to vary across HLA loci, with the most associated TCRs seen for DRB1 alleles and the fewest for HLA-C alleles. In vitro tests confirmed that a few of the cytomegalovirus-associated TCR beta chains recognize cytomegalovirus antigens. In a later genetic analysis, a missense DCLRE1C variant was associated with V-gene and J-gene trimming of TCR beta chains, and the association was replicated in an independent cohort. Some IMGT-functional V segments, including TRBV6-2 and TRBV6-3, could not be distinguished by the 87-base-pair reads and were therefore excluded. The study listed 150 to 200 TCR beta chains as associated with cytomegalovirus. In a later analysis, several top co-occurrence clusters were reported to appear linked to parvovirus B19, influenza, CMV and Epstein-Barr virus. In an earlier analysis of 450 to 750 of the donors, most TCR beta V segments appeared in productive rearrangements about 90% or about 30% of the time, broadly matching IMGT annotations. CMV serostatus was the only immune exposure information available for the cohort. Assigning TCR associations to individual alleles was difficult when HLA alleles, especially DR and DQ, strongly co-occurred. Most TCR sequences were observed very rarely across donors, whereas some public TCRs were present in many individuals. A further reported finding was that TCR beta sequences accurately predicted the HLA-A and HLA-B alleles for most subjects in the first cohort. In a later analysis, HLA-associated TCR beta chains showed more clonal expansion and lower generation probabilities than non-associated chains that were equally common. Specific HLA alleles were associated with 15,000 to 20,000 TCR beta sequences at a false discovery rate of 0.05 in a later analysis. In both the original and validation cohorts, the classifier was reported to diagnose cytomegalovirus status with high specificity and sensitivity. Linkage disequilibrium might explain the correlated functional status among segregating V segments, but an unknown experimental factor could not be excluded. A later analysis found that most CMV-associated TCR beta chains appeared HLA-restricted, with HLA associations seemingly driven largely by CMV exposure. In this cohort, only TCR beta chains were sequenced, and detectable features were limited by the absence of alpha or paired-chain data. The authors suggested that the approach could potentially be extended to other disease states and immunological phenotypes.

Libraries were prepared through the immunoSEQ multiplex PCR assay. The multiplex PCR relied on a mix of 60 forward primers for TCR Vbeta segments and 13 reverse primers for TCR Jbeta segments. A multiplex PCR assay on genomic DNA amplified the CDR3 region of rearranged TCR beta genes. On the Illumina HiSeq System, the amplified TCR beta libraries were sequenced as 87-base-pair reads. The paper's data handling went like this. Across the roughly 670 repertoires, a later analysis counted tens of millions of unique TCR beta chains, about 10 million of which were shared by at least two donors. To remove PCR and sequencing errors, raw reads were error-corrected and collapsed into unique sequences using a nearest-neighbor algorithm that merged closely related sequences. CDR3 sequences were aligned to IMGT reference sequences to assign V, D and J gene segments. For a sequence to be retained, at least a six-nucleotide match to both a V gene segment and a J gene segment was required. Rearrangements were classified as productive when the CDR3 lacked stop codons and remained in frame with V and J, and all other rearrangements were classified as non-productive. Following IMGT convention, CDR3 was defined as the stretch from the second conserved V-encoded cysteine up to the conserved J-encoded phenylalanine. In an earlier analysis of more than 550 of the donors, sequences lacking an unambiguous match to a single V gene segment were excluded. In an earlier analysis of several hundred of the donors, V segments were called functional above 56.7% productive rearrangements and were called segregating when the between-donor standard deviation exceeded 5%. A statistical classification framework was built for diagnosing cytomegalovirus status from the catalog of TCR beta chain sequences. V and J gene assignment, in a later analysis, came from comparing TCR nucleotide sequences with IMGT/GENE-DB human TR gene sequences. Using the TCRdist pipeline, a later analysis assigned CDR3 sequences along with most-parsimonious VDJ recombination scenarios. In a later analysis, every TCR beta chain was defined by the combination of its CDR3 amino acid sequence and its V-gene family, and reads without a unique V-gene family were dropped. As a way to deal with suspected cross-contamination and a sequencing artifact, a later analysis dropped roughly 620 nucleotide sequences that were highly shared and had low generation probability. A later analysis calculated a clonal expansion index for each public chain from normalized within-repertoire ranks of inferred template counts. A later analysis computed generation probabilities with a VDJ recombination model fitted to out-of-frame rearrangements, and checked the results against IGoR. In a later analysis, hypergeometric tests were used to score TCR-TCR, TCR-HLA and TCR-CMV co-occurrence, with a repertoire-size bias correction applied to TCR pairs. False discovery rates were estimated in a later analysis by permuting HLA or CMV assignments 20 times. In a later analysis, co-occurring TCRs were grouped using DBSCAN, with TCRdist sequence similarity added in when clustering inside HLA-allele-positive subsets. Repertoires with fewer than 30,000 or more than 120,000 public chains, plus five repertoires with anomalous nucleotide sharing, were excluded from co-occurrence clustering. TCRdb took this table from immuneACCESS and kept in-frame rearrangements with V and J called. Such tables lack part of the clones; where checked against another copy, unresolved V genes explain under half of the gap, and the rest is unexplained. V and J calls and clone size come straight from that table; D and trimming were deduced from the DNA. The sample yields tens of thousands of clones; 76% were counted once. The top ten hold 4% to 5.5% of the sample.

The junction shows trimming of 4 bases on V and 3 bases on J, plus 16 bases between the germline ends. The CDR3 numbers 16 residues from cysteine through phenylalanine. The only DNA kept is the CDR3, 48 bases in frame from the first base. CDR1 and CDR2 were assigned from the germline V gene as MNHNS and SASEGT. The cohort consisted of 600 or so healthy bone marrow donors. At the time of sampling, every cohort member was nominally healthy, though immune exposures that went unrecorded were likely present. The donor was CMV seropositive and belonged to the group of some 290 seropositive cohort members. Every donor gave a peripheral blood sample, and the peripheral blood mononuclear cells from that sample were used for TCR beta sequencing. Genomic DNA extraction from the blood cell samples was performed with the Qiagen DNeasy Blood Extraction Kit. A note on this clone: No cognate antigen has been identified for it. The sample holds no much larger clone one base away, and base qualities are not on file.

The sequence derives from a man in his thirties or forties in good health and CMV-seropositive. The sequence joins TRBV6-1 to TRBJ1-5; the D gene assignment is ambiguous. The specimen was PBMCs. For the CDR3, the sequence is CASSARLGVHNQPQHF. The DNA sequence follows: TGTGCCAGCAGTGCTCGGCTAGGCGTGCACAATCAGCCCCAGCATTTT.